The TCR beta chain described here comes from a study of blood T cell repertoires in COVID-19 (dated by TCRdb to the early 2020s). At the level of the whole study: The collaborator samples originated in the United States, Italy and Spain and spanned the acute and convalescent phases of COVID-19. The material from the prospective study consisted of cDNA or gDNA derived from T cells, B-cell-depleted T cells, or PBMCs. Deeply sampled blood TCRbeta repertoires from subjects exposed to, actively infected with, or recovered from COVID-19 were included in the dataset. A freely available public database, intended as a resource for researchers studying the immune response to SARS-CoV-2, is where the repertoires were released. Samples were obtained from the ongoing ImmuneRACE study (first 160 participants) and from about 1,300 subjects provided by 6 global collaborators. A de-identified subject ID, COVID-19 status, age in years and sex were almost always included in the sample metadata. HLA class I and class II types, where available, came from metadata supplied by the sample provider rather than from assay-based typing. The paper as a whole reports these results and caveats: Clinical and demographic metadata were provided uncurated, with the amount varying by source and participant.

At one collaborating source in Seattle, patients were enrolled during active infection and were followed longitudinally through the course of disease. Each collaborating institution followed its own protocols to collect whole blood in K2EDTA tubes. For TCRbeta analysis, collaborators shipped samples in one of three forms: frozen whole blood, isolated PBMCs, or DNA extracted from either of those sample types. Concerning this clone itself: Its specific antigen is unknown. One base away there is no much larger clone; base qualities are not given.

TCRbeta CDR3 regions were amplified from genomic DNA by means of the immunoSEQ Assay, a bias-controlled multiplex PCR. From the authors' description of their analysis: Within the assay, amplification of reference gene primers was used to estimate how many nucleated cells each sample contained. Sequence reads were collapsed and filtered to measure the absolute abundance of every unique TCRbeta CDR3 rearrangement. For each sample, productive Simpson clonality was calculated as the square root of Simpson's diversity index over productive rearrangements. TCRdb's version of the immuneACCESS table is confined to in-frame rearrangements and falls short of the full clone set. An unresolved V gene accounts for under half of the shortfall where checked; the remainder is of unknown origin. V, J and clone size are those of that table, while D and trimming were read from the DNA. For this sample there are 54,000 or so clones; over 75% appear just once. Approximately 10% of the sample comes from the top ten.

V and J lose 4 bases and 5 bases, and a span of 20 bases separates them. The CDR3 starts with the cysteine, ends with the phenylalanine, and has 16 residues. CDR3 DNA only is kept here, 48 bases in frame from base 1. Sequences ENHRY (CDR1) and SYGVKD (CDR2) are obtained from the germline V gene. The chain is encoded by TRBV10-3 joined to TRBJ2-5, with TRBD1 perhaps the D gene, on 6 matching bases. Sample: peripheral blood. The sequence came from a man at least 80 years old with COVID-19, enrolled during active disease. The sequence in DNA is TGTGCCATCAGTGGACCTCCGGCAGGGGCCCGGGAGACCCAGTACTTC. It translates as CAISGPPAGARETQYF.